What follows are 15 T cell receptor beta chains derived from one specimen sequenced in a study of shared clonotypes between healthy human individuals (dated by TCRdb to the early 2020s). Library construction relied on the immunoSEQ multiplex PCR assay. In its TCRdb copy, this immuneACCESS table keeps in-frame sequences only and misses some clones. Where compared with another copy, unresolved V genes explain less than half of these, and the others have no known cause. Here the sample has around 1,100,000 clones; 60% to 85% occur a single time. More than 0.85% of the sample goes to the ten largest clones. The material sequenced was memory CD4+ T cells from PBMCs. Reading the label with the study, this specimen's cell subset or site is: CD45RA-negative fraction. Source of these receptors: a man aged 18 to 29 in good health. Some clones in this sample may be carry-over from other donors' samples.

V and J are TRBV18 and TRBJ1-5; 7 bases fit TRBD1. V lost 6 bases, J lost 1 base, and 9 bases stayed unmatched. Germline CDR1 and CDR2: KGHSH and LQKENI. The CDR3 runs to 16 residues. CDR3 protein: CASSSLGTASNQPQHF. In DNA, the CDR3 is TGTGCCAGCTCCAGTCTCGGGACAGCGAGCAATCAGCCCCAGCATTTT.

V usage is TRBV11-2 and J usage is TRBJ2-1; weak D call: TRBD2 (6 bases). Between the trimmed V and J ends, which lost 4 bases and 9 bases, there was a span of 13 bases. The CDR3 has 13 residues. Looked up from germline, CDR1 is SGHAT and CDR2 is FQNNGV. The CDR3 spells CASSSDYGGEQFF. The CDR3, as DNA: TGTGCCAGCAGCTCGGACTATGGGGGTGAGCAGTTCTTC.

This clone is a singleton in its sample. This sequence joins TRBV29-1 and TRBJ1-2; the D gene is possibly TRBD1 (5 bases). There are 13 residues in the CDR3. Per the germline V gene, CDR1 is SQVTM and CDR2 is ANQGSEA. The ends were cut back, 0 bases at V and 8 bases at J, with 13 bases in the middle. CDR3 sequence reads: CSVEEGRGNGYTF. The CDR3 nucleotides are TGCAGCGTTGAAGAGGGGCGGGGAAACGGCTACACCTTC.

V gene TRBV7-2 combines with J gene TRBJ1-3; tentatively, D is TRBD1 (6 bases). V was trimmed by 1 base and J by 4 bases, leaving 11 bases between them. The CDR3 runs to 15 residues. CDR1 SGHTA and CDR2 FQGNSA come from the germline V gene. CDR3 DNA sequence: TGTGCCAGCAGCTTAGGGGGGGCTCAGGGAAACACCATATATTTT. This codes for CASSLGGAQGNTIYF. The full variable domain, with the rest looked up from reference TRBV7-2 and TRBJ1-3, is GAGVSQSPSNKVTEKGKDVELRCDPISGHTALYWYRQSLGQGLEFLIYFQGNSAPDKSGLPSDRFSAERTGGSVSTLTIQRTQQEDSAVYLCASSLGGAQGNTIYFGEGSWLTVV.

V and J are TRBV7-9 and TRBJ2-2, with 7 positions matching TRBD2. CDR1 is SEHNR, CDR2 FQNEAQ, per germline (reference sequence). V trimming: 8 bases; J trimming: 6 bases; junction bases outside the gene matches: 9. The CDR3 has 14 amino acids. The CDR3 DNA sequence: TGTGCCAGCGGTCAGCGGGAAGCTCCCGGGGAGCTGTTTTTT. Its protein product is CASGQREAPGELFF.

The chain combines TRBV18 with TRBJ1-1, with 11 positions matching TRBD1. The CDR3 sequence is 16 residues long. The junction had 6 bases not matched to a gene; V was cut back by 6 bases and J by 0 bases. Per germline, CDR1 KGHSH and CDR2 LQKENI. CDR3 coding DNA: TGTGCCAGCTCCCCCCGGACAGGGGGCTTGAACACTGAAGCTTTCTTT. Its translation: CASSPRTGGLNTEAFF.

This chain links TRBV28 with TRBJ2-7; 15 bases are a match to TRBD2. Per germline, CDR1 MDHEN and CDR2 SYDVKM. The CDR3 has 18 residues. J gave up 2 bases and V 5 bases, and 10 bases lay outside the gene matches. In DNA form, the CDR3 reads TGTGCCAGCAGTCTTCCGGGACTAGCGGGAGGCCAGACCTACGAGCAGTACTTC. It is translated as CASSLPGLAGGQTYEQYF.

The chain couples TRBV7-6 to TRBJ2-7; 10 nucleotides match TRBD1. Trimming at V came to 1 base and at J to 3 bases, leaving 3 bases not matched to a gene. Germline CDR1 reads SGHVS; CDR2 reads FNYEAQ. This CDR3 is built from 15 residues. The CDR3 reads CASSLGGQGYYEQYF. For the CDR3, the DNA is TGTGCCAGCAGCTTAGGGGGACAGGGGTACTACGAGCAGTACTTC.

This rearrangement joins TRBV14 to TRBJ2-7, with no clear D. The V and J ends lost 0 bases and 10 bases respectively, with 13 bases between them. Per the germline V gene, CDR1 is SGHDN and CDR2 is FVKESK. The CDR3 extends over 13 amino acids. The CDR3 DNA is TGTGCCAGCAGCCAAGATCTCAGAGAGGCACAGTACTTC. This gives the protein CASSQDLREAQYF.

The chain has TRBV28 and TRBJ2-7, with a possible D match to TRBD1 (8 bases). Germline values: CDR1 MDHEN, CDR2 SYDVKM. The CDR3 is made up of 14 amino acids. V was pared by 4 bases and J by 0 bases, with 10 bases between. CDR3 nucleotide sequence: TGTGCCAGCAGTTACAGGGGGGGCTCCTACGAGCAGTACTTC. Its translation is CASSYRGGSYEQYF.

The CDR3: CASYSQGAREAFF. CDR3 nucleotides: TGTGCCAGTTACTCTCAGGGCGCCAGAGAAGCTTTCTTT. This sequence joins TRBV28 and TRBJ1-1; D might be TRBD1 (5 bases). Germline V lookup: CDR1 MDHEN, CDR2 SYDVKM. The germline V and J ends were trimmed by 9 bases and 8 bases, with 19 bases remaining between them. This CDR3 region has 13 residues.

To note about this clone: Within the sample, other DNA sequences also encode this same CDR3. The rearrangement uses TRBV20-1 and TRBJ2-3; no reliable D call. Deletions cut 6 bases from V and 1 base from J, with 5 bases between. CDR3 length: 11 amino acids. Germline CDR1 DFQATT, CDR2 SNEGSKA (reference sequence). CDR3 bases: TGCAGTGCCCAAGGCACAGATACGCAGTATTTT. Translated: CSAQGTDTQYF.

The genes are TRBV18 and TRBJ2-7; 8 bases fit TRBD1. This CDR3 spans 14 amino acids. Germline loops: CDR1 KGHSH, CDR2 LQKENI. V trimming: 8 bases; J trimming: 1 base; junction bases outside the gene matches: 7. The chain's CDR3 is CASKRDRTSYEQYF. DNA of the CDR3: TGTGCCAGCAAACGGGACAGGACGTCCTACGAGCAGTACTTC.

The V call is TRBV5-1, the J call TRBJ2-2; 8 bases match TRBD1. The CDR3 runs to 15 residues. The ends lost 4 bases at V and 6 bases at J; junction bases unmatched: 8. Germline CDR1 SGHRS, CDR2 YFSETQ. DNA for the CDR3: TGCGCCAGCAGCCCGCTCCGGACAGGGTCCGGGGAGCTGTTTTTT. Translated, it gives CASSPLRTGSGELFF. Based on the CDR3 plus reference TRBV5-1 and TRBJ2-2, the full variable domain is KAGVTQTPRYLIKTRGQQVTLSCSPISGHRSVSWYQQTPGQGLQFLFEYFSETQRNKGNFPGRFSGRQFSNSRSEMNVSTLELGDSALYLCASSPLRTGSGELFFGEGSRLTVL.

This chain uses TRBV18 with TRBJ2-5; maybe TRBD2 (6 bases). Germline loops: CDR1 KGHSH, CDR2 LQKENI. This CDR3 is 17 amino acids long. The V end lost 3 bases, the J end lost 5 bases, and 22 bases lay between the germline ends. The CDR3 DNA reads TGTGCCAGCTCACCCCCAAACATCGGGGGTTCGTGGGAGACCCAGTACTTC. Translation gives CASSPPNIGGSWETQYF.